This record looks at one T cell receptor (beta chain) sequence and its context. This sample is part of a study of blood T cell repertoires in COVID-19. Across the whole study: Acute and convalescent COVID-19 specimens originated in the United States, Italy and Spain. The analysed material was cDNA or gDNA that came from T cells, B-cell-depleted T cells, or PBMCs.

The V and J ends lost 1 base and 0 bases, in that order; junction bases with no gene match: 13. Germline lookup yields CDR1 MDHEN and CDR2 SYDVKM. The CDR3 has 19 amino acids. Source study methods: Estimates of nucleated cell counts were drawn from the amplification of reference gene primers. Measured with immunoSEQ multiplex PCR; TCRdb has only the in-frame clones, and not every one. V and J calls and clone size are copied from that table; D and trimming were computed from the DNA. The table records 45,000 to 50,000 clones, about 90% of them present only once. The TCR originated in a human donor in a cohort sampled during active COVID-19. The gene calls are TRBV28 and TRBJ2-7; 9 positions agree with TRBD2. The sequenced sample consisted of peripheral blood. The CDR3 here is CASSLYLAGSSPNSYEQYF. The DNA for the CDR3 is TGTGCCAGCAGTTTATACCTAGCGGGGTCTTCCCCCAACTCCTACGAGCAGTACTTC.